Listed here is a single TCR beta chain. Profiling relied on immunoSEQ multiplex PCR, and the TCRdb table lists in-frame clones only, not all of them. The sample holds 300,000 or so clones, around 86% seen once. The data are from a study of blood T cell repertoires in COVID-19. At the level of the study: From T cells, B-cell-depleted T cells, or PBMCs came the material, which was cDNA or gDNA.

Germline CDR1 reads SEHNR; CDR2 reads FQNEAQ (reference sequence). Trimming removed 3 bases from V and 1 base from J, with 6 bases in between. The CDR3 is made up of 13 amino acids. The receptor was derived from a woman between 45 and 60 years old with acute or convalescent COVID-19. The chain recombines TRBV7-9 with TRBJ1-1, with no clear D. The sequenced sample consisted of peripheral blood. The CDR3 DNA is TGTGCCAGCAGCTTCTACGAGAACACTGAAGCTTTCTTT. It yields the protein CASSFYENTEAFF.